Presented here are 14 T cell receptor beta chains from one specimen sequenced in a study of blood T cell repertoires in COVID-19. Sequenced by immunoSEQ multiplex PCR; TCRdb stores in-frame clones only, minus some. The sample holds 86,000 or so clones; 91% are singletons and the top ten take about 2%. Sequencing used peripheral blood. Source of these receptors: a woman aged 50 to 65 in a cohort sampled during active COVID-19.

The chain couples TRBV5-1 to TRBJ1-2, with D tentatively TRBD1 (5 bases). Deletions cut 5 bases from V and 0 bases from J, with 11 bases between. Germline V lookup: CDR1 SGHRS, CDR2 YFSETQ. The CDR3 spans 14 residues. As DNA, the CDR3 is TGCGCCAGCAGACAGGACACAACTAACTATGGCTACACCTTC. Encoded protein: CASRQDTTNYGYTF.

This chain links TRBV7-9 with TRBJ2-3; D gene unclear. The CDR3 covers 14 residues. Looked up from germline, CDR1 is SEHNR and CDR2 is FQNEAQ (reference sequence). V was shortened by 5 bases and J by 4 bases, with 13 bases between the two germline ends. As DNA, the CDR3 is TGTGCCAGCAGCCCCCTAAGCGTGGCAGATACGCAGTATTTT. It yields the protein CASSPLSVADTQYF. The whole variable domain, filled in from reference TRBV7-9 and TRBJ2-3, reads DTGVSQNPRHKITKRGQNVTFRCDPISEHNRLYWYRQTLGQGPEFLTYFQNEAQLEKSRLLSDRFSAERPKGSFSTLEIQRTEQGDSAMYLCASSPLSVADTQYFGPGTRLTVL.

For the CDR3, the DNA is TGTGCCAGCAGCGTTTGGGCCGGGACACAGGGACTAGCGGGATCGAACACCGGGGAGCTGTTTTTT. This codes for CASSVWAGTQGLAGSNTGELFF. This rearrangement joins TRBV9 to TRBJ2-2; 13 nucleotides agree with TRBD2. Losses at the gene ends were 2 bases for V and 0 bases for J; bases not matched to a gene: 16. The CDR3 has 22 residues. From germline, CDR1 is SGDLS and CDR2 YYNGEE.

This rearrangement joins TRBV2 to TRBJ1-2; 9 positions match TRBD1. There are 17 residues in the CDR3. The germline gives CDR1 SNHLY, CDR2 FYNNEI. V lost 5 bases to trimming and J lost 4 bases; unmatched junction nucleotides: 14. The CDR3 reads CASSPRGRQGVIYGYTF. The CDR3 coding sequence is TGTGCCAGCAGTCCGCGAGGTAGACAGGGGGTGATCTATGGCTACACCTTC.

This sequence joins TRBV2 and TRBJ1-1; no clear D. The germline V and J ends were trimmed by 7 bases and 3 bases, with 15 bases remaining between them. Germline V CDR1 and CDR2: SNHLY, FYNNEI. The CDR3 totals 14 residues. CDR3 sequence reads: CASITTRWDTEAFF. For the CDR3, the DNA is TGTGCCAGCATCACCACCAGGTGGGACACTGAAGCTTTCTTT.

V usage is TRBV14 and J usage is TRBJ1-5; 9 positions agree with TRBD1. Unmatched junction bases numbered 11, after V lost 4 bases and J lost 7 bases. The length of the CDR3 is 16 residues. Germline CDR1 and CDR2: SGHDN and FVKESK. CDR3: CASSPRTGDSIQPQHF. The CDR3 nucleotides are TGTGCCAGCAGCCCTCGGACAGGGGATTCAATCCAGCCCCAGCATTTT.

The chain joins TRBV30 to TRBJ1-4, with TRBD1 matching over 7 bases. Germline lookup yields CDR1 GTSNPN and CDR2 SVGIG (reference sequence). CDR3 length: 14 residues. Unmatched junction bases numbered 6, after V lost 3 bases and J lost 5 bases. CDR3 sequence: CAWSPGQANEKLFF. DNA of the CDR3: TGTGCCTGGAGCCCTGGACAGGCGAATGAAAAACTGTTTTTT.

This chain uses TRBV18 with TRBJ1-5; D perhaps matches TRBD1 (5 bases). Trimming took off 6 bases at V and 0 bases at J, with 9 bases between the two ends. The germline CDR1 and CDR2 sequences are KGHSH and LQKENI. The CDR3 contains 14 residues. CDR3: CASSPGGSNQPQHF. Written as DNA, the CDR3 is TGTGCCAGCTCTCCCGGGGGTAGCAATCAGCCCCAGCATTTT.

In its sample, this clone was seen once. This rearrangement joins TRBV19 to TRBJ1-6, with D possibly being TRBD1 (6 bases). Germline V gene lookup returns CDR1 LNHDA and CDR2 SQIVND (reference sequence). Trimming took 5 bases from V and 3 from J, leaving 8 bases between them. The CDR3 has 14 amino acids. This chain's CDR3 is CASSEGGYNSPLHF. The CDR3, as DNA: TGTGCCAGTAGTGAAGGGGGCTATAATTCACCCCTCCACTTT.

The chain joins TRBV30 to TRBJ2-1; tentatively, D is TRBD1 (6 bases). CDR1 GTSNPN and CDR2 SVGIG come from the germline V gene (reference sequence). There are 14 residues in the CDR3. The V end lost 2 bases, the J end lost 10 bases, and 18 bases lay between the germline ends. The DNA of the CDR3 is TGTGCCTGGAGTCTGACAGGCGGCCTGAGGGAGCAGTTCTTC. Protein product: CAWSLTGGLREQFF.

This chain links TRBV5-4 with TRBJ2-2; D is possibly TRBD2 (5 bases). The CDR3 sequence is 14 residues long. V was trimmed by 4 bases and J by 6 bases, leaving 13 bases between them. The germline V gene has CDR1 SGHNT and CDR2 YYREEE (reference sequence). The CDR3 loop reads CASSPPLAPGELFF. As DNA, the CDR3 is TGTGCCAGCAGCCCCCCGCTAGCCCCCGGGGAGCTGTTTTTT. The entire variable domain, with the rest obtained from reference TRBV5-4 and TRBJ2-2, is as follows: ETGVTQSPTHLIKTRGQQVTLRCSSQSGHNTVSWYQQALGQGPQFIFQYYREEENGRGNFPPRFSGLQFPNYSSELNVNALELDDSALYLCASSPPLAPGELFFGEGSRLTVL.

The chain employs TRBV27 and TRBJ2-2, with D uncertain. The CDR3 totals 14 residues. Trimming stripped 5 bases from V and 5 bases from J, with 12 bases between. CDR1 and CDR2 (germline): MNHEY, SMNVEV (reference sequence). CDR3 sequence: CASSPTGLTGELFF. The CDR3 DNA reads TGTGCCAGCAGTCCCACCGGGTTGACCGGGGAGCTGTTTTTT.

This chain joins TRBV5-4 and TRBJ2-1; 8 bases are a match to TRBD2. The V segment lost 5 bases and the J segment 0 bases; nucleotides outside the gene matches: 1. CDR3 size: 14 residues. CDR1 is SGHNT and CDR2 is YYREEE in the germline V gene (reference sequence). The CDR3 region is CASRSGSSYNEQFF. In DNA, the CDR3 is TGTGCCAGCAGAAGCGGGAGCTCCTACAATGAGCAGTTCTTC.

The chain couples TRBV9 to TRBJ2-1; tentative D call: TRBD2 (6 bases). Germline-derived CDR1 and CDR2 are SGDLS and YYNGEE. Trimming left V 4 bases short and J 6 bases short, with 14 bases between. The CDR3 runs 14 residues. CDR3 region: CASSPFGSGNEQFF. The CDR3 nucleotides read TGTGCCAGCAGCCCTTTCGGTAGCGGCAATGAGCAGTTCTTC.